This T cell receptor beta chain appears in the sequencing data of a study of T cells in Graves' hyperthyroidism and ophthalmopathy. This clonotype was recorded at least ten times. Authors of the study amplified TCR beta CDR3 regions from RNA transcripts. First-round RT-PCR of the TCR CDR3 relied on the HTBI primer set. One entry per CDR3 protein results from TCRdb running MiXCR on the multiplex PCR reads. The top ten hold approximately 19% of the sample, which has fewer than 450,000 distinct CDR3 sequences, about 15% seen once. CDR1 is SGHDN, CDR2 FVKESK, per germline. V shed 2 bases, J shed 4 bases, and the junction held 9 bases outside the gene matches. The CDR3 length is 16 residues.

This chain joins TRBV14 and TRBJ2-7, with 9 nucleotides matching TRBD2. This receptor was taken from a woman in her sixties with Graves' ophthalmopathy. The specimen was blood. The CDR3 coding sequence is TGTGCCAGCAGCCAACTAGCGGTCGCGGGGGGGTACGAGCAGTACTTC. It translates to CASSQLAVAGGYEQYF. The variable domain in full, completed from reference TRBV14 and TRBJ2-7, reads EAGVTQFPSHSVIEKGQTVTLRCDPISGHDNLYWYRRVMGKEIKFLLHFVKESKQDESGMPNNRFLAERTGGTYSTLKVQPAELEDSGVYFCASSQLAVAGGYEQYFGPGTRLTVT.